This passage covers 18 T cell receptor beta chains from one sample sequenced in a study of control samples from healthy donors and cancer patients. The repertoire was sequenced with immunoSEQ multiplex PCR; TCRdb's copy has only in-frame clones and lacks some. Of around 180,000 clones in the sample, approximately 86% were seen once. The specimen sequenced was blood. The origin of the receptors is a woman in her twenties or thirties in good health.

The V call is TRBV29-1, the J call TRBJ1-2; the match to TRBD1 covers 7 bases. CDR1 is SQVTM, CDR2 ANQGSEA, per germline. The CDR3 sequence is 17 residues long. Trimming removed 6 bases from V and 5 bases from J; junction bases left unmatched: 21. CDR3 protein: CSVEGAGEEAKLYGYTF. As DNA, the CDR3 is TGCAGCGTAGAGGGGGCTGGCGAAGAAGCCAAATTATATGGCTACACCTTC. Looking up the rest from reference TRBV29-1 and TRBJ1-2 gives the full variable domain: SAVISQKPSRDICQRGTSLTIQCQVDSQVTMMFWYRQQPGQSLTLIATANQGSEATYESGFVIDKFPISRPNLTFSTLTVSNMSPEDSSIYLCSVEGAGEEAKLYGYTFGSGTRLTVV.

The gene calls are TRBV5-1 and TRBJ2-7; 10 bases are a match to TRBD2. The germline CDR1 and CDR2 sequences are SGHRS and YFSETQ. With V trimmed by 4 bases and J by 2 bases, 6 bases remained unmatched. The CDR3 contains 15 residues. DNA for the CDR3: TGCGCCAGCAGCCCTGGGACTAGCGCTCCCTACGAGCAGTACTTC. Translated: CASSPGTSAPYEQYF.

The V gene is TRBV3-1 (or the pseudogene TRBV3-2), the J gene TRBJ1-6; TRBD1 might be the D (5 bases). Trimming stripped 6 bases from V and 7 bases from J, with 10 bases between. Germline-derived CDR1 and CDR2 are LGHDT and YNNKEL (reference sequence). This CDR3 comprises 13 residues. The CDR3 DNA is TGTGCCAGCAGTCAGGGAGTGAATTCACCCCTCCACTTT. Amino acid sequence: CASSQGVNSPLHF.

The chain couples TRBV19 to TRBJ2-3, with TRBD2 as a possible D gene (7 bases). Germline CDR1 and CDR2: LNHDA and SQIVND (reference sequence). The CDR3 spans 14 residues. V was trimmed by 3 bases and J by 4 bases, leaving 11 bases between them. The CDR3 DNA sequence: TGTGCCAGTAGTATGCGGGGGCCGCCAGATACGCAGTATTTT. Translation gives CASSMRGPPDTQYF.

The chain joins TRBV25-1 to TRBJ1-1; the D gene is possibly TRBD1 (5 bases). Trimming took off 0 bases at V and 6 bases at J, with 14 bases between the two ends. Per the germline V gene, CDR1 is MGHDK and CDR2 is SYGVNS. CDR3 length equals 15 residues. The CDR3 loop is CASSEYGAGRAEAFF. CDR3 sequence (DNA): TGTGCCAGCAGTGAATACGGGGCGGGCCGCGCTGAAGCTTTCTTT.

This clone has just one count. The chain's CDR3 is CAISESGSGRAHYEQYF. CDR3 DNA: TGTGCCATCAGTGAGTCGGGCAGCGGGAGGGCCCACTACGAGCAGTACTTC. This sequence joins TRBV10-3 and TRBJ2-7; TRBD2 matches 10 bases. CDR1 is ENHRY and CDR2 is SYGVKD in the germline V gene. With V trimmed by 0 bases and J by 3 bases, 8 bases remained unmatched. The CDR3 consists of 17 residues.

The chain links TRBV27 to TRBJ1-5; D might be TRBD1 (5 bases). The CDR3 has 15 amino acids. Trimming removed 6 bases from V and 0 bases from J, with 12 bases in between. Per germline, CDR1 MNHEY and CDR2 SMNVEV (reference sequence). The CDR3 DNA follows: TGTGCCAGCAGGATGACAGCCTATAGCAATCAGCCCCAGCATTTT. The encoded protein is CASRMTAYSNQPQHF.

The CDR3 sequence is CATSDRQGFTGELFF. The DNA of the CDR3 is TGTGCCACCAGTGATCGGCAGGGGTTTACCGGGGAGCTGTTTTTT. The chain has TRBV24-1 and TRBJ2-2; D perhaps matches TRBD1 (6 bases). The CDR3 totals 15 residues. Trimming left V 3 bases short and J 5 bases short, with 12 bases between. Germline values: CDR1 KGHDR, CDR2 SFDVKD.

CDR3 in amino acids: CASSWGPRGESYEQYV. The DNA for the CDR3 is TGCGCCAGCAGCTGGGGCCCCCGGGGGGAATCCTACGAGCAGTACGTC. This rearrangement joins TRBV5-1 to TRBJ2-7, with TRBD2 matching 7 bases. The CDR3 spans 16 residues. The V gene end was trimmed by 3 bases and the J gene end by 1 base; junction bases not matched to a gene: 10. Germline V gene data show CDR1 as SGHRS and CDR2 as YFSETQ.

A single count supports this clone. The chain has TRBV5-1 and TRBJ2-2, with a tentative D call TRBD1 (6 bases). Germline CDR1 SGHRS, CDR2 YFSETQ. Trimming removed 7 bases from V and 3 bases from J, with 16 bases in between. The CDR3 has 15 amino acids. The CDR3 DNA sequence: TGCGCCAGCCTTGGTGGTACAGGGTACACCGGGGAGCTGTTTTTT. It translates to CASLGGTGYTGELFF.

The rearrangement uses TRBV29-1 and TRBJ1-1; D is unresolved. The CDR3 has 12 residues. Trimming removed 4 bases from V and 2 bases from J, with 8 bases in between. The germline gives CDR1 SQVTM, CDR2 ANQGSEA. The CDR3, as DNA: TGCAGCGTTGGTGGGTTCAACACTGAAGCTTTCTTT. As protein: CSVGGFNTEAFF.

The gene calls are TRBV9 and TRBJ1-1, with D maybe TRBD1 (5 bases). Trimming pared 0 bases from V and 0 bases from J, leaving 18 bases between. In germline, CDR1 is SGDLS, CDR2 YYNGEE. This CDR3 is 18 amino acids long. The CDR3 DNA follows: TGTGCCAGCAGCGTAGGGGGGTCCCTTACCCTCATGAACACTGAAGCTTTCTTT. Amino acids: CASSVGGSLTLMNTEAFF.

This chain links TRBV10-3 with TRBJ2-5, with 9 bases matching TRBD2. This CDR3 has 15 residues. With 10 bases clipped from V and 2 bases from J, the junction kept 11 bases outside the gene matches. Germline CDR1 ENHRY, CDR2 SYGVKD. The CDR3 here is CATAEGRGGQETQYF. DNA of the CDR3: TGTGCCACAGCCGAGGGGCGGGGGGGGCAAGAGACCCAGTACTTC.

The chain joins TRBV2 to TRBJ2-7; no clear D gene. Germline CDR1 is SNHLY and CDR2 is FYNNEI. Trimming cost V 2 bases and J 7 bases, with 6 bases left between them. The CDR3 consists of 11 residues. CDR3 coding DNA: TGTGCCAGCAGTGAATGGGAAGAGCAGTACGTC. Protein sequence: CASSEWEEQYV.

The gene calls are TRBV27 and TRBJ1-4, with D perhaps matching TRBD1 (5 bases). From germline, CDR1 is MNHEY and CDR2 SMNVEV (reference sequence). This CDR3 comprises 13 residues. Trimming took off 4 bases at V and 7 bases at J, with 10 bases between the two ends. The CDR3 DNA is TGTGCCAGCAGTTACTACGGGGCTGAAAAACTGTTTTTT. It specifies CASSYYGAEKLFF.

The chain recombines TRBV28 with TRBJ2-7; possible D gene TRBD2, 6 bases. This CDR3 comprises 15 residues. CDR1 is MDHEN, CDR2 SYDVKM, per germline. V was shortened by 7 bases and J by 3 bases, with 19 bases between the two germline ends. In nucleotides, the CDR3 is TGTGCCAGCACCCGGGTGGGGGGAGTTGTCTACGAGCAGTACTTC. Amino acid sequence: CASTRVGGVVYEQYF.

The V and J genes are TRBV27 and TRBJ2-3; 9 nucleotides line up with TRBD2. Trimming took 5 bases from V and 1 from J; bases not matched to a gene: 4. The germline V gene encodes CDR1 MNHEY and CDR2 SMNVEV (reference sequence). The CDR3 totals 15 residues. CDR3 amino acids: CASSPRLAGTDTQYF. CDR3 nucleotide sequence: TGTGCCAGCAGTCCCCGACTAGCGGGCACAGATACGCAGTATTTT.

This rearrangement joins TRBV4-2 to TRBJ2-5; no definite D call. Germline V gives CDR1 LGHNA, CDR2 YNFKEQ. V lost 0 bases and J lost 0, with 5 bases in between. The CDR3 has 14 residues. CDR3: CASSQDTDQETQYF. CDR3 coding DNA: TGTGCCAGCAGCCAAGATACGGACCAAGAGACCCAGTACTTC.